This paragraph reports one TCR beta chain. Its specificity is unknown. Germline V CDR1 and CDR2: SQVTM, ANQGSEA. V was clipped by 4 bases and J by 6 bases; unmatched bases: 8. The CDR3 has 14 amino acids. Sequenced by immunoSEQ multiplex PCR; TCRdb stores in-frame clones only, minus some. The data show about 2.3 million clones, over 85% seen once. These data belong to a study of shared clonotypes between healthy human individuals. Findings and limits, study-wide: Clonotype sharing among donors was thought likely to change with sequencing depth.

There were only Caucasian adults among the donors, and all lived in Nashville, Tennessee. This TCR was sampled from a man younger than 30 in good health. Some clones in this sample may be carry-over from other donors' samples. The specimen was naive CD4+ T cells from PBMCs. Subset denoted: CD45RA+ positively selected. This rearrangement joins TRBV29-1 to TRBJ2-1, with 8 positions matching TRBD1. CDR3 sequence (DNA): TGCAGCGTTGGTCAGGGGGCGCAGAGCAATGAGCAGTTCTTC. It encodes CSVGQGAQSNEQFF.